This TCR beta chain comes out of a study of CD8 T cells in Susac syndrome (dated by TCRdb to about 2019). Notes on the research overall: Whether CD8+ T cell activation and differentiation in Susac syndrome was antigen driven was tested using repertoire sequencing. The clonality of the CD8+ T cell repertoire was compared across 12 healthy donors, some 14 Susac syndrome patients and about 16 multiple sclerosis patients.

Points the paper makes about the study in general: The number of individuals in the TCR sequencing and HLA analysis was acknowledged as relatively small.

RNA was extracted with the RNeasy kit and about 0.5 to 1 ug was reverse transcribed using random hexamers. TCR beta CDR3 regions were amplified with the immunoSEQ multiplex PCR assay covering 54 Vbeta and 13 Jbeta segments. To correct PCR amplification bias, a synthetic template baseline was used for both primer optimization and computational correction. In the source study's methods: Reads were annotated to V, D and J genes per IMGT and analyzed with immunoSEQ Analyzer, keeping only productive sequences. Clonality was computed as one minus Shannon entropy normalized by log2 of the number of productive unique sequences. For each patient and control, public and private clones were evaluated within the 100 most prevalent clones. A clone was defined as Susac-specific if it was absent from the healthy and MS cohorts, from roughly 980 published viral clones and from other ImmuneACCESS disease sequences. The public sequencing data were trimmed at Q25 with fastp and processed into clonotypes with MiXCR by TCRdb, which kept only in-frame beta chains. Rows are combined by CDR3 protein, so each entry shows the most common genes and DNA. The V and J calls and clone size are TCRdb's, not the authors'. The sample table contains 150,000 to 160,000 distinct CDR3 sequences; only one count was recorded for approximately 96% of them. The ten largest clones take up roughly 0.19% of the sample.

From its cysteine to its phenylalanine, the CDR3 spans 16 amino acids. The only DNA kept is the CDR3, 48 bases in frame from the first base. CDR1 and CDR2 are drawn from the germline V gene: SGDLS, YYNGEE. Germline trimming amounts to 2 bases on V and 3 bases on J, with 11 as the count of junction bases outside the gene matches. Peripheral blood CD8+ and CD4+ T cells from healthy donors, Susac syndrome patients and multiple sclerosis patients were profiled using high-throughput TCR beta sequencing. The multiple sclerosis controls were treatment-naive patients whose relapsing-remitting disease, either stable or active, fulfilled the revised McDonald criteria. CD8+ TEMRA cells were enriched by FACS, while bulk CD8+ and CD4+ T cells were purified by magnetic negative isolation. Blood was collected in EDTA tubes and processed within 24 hours, with PBMCs isolated through density gradient centrifugation. PBMCs destined for TCR sequencing were cryopreserved in liquid nitrogen and later thawed in a 37 °C water bath. The sorted or isolated CD4+, CD8+ and CD8+ TEMRA cells reached a purity of at least 90%.

Details on this clonotype: Its antigen is currently not known. No qualities accompany the bases; no much larger clone lies one base away.

Sequenced material: CD8+ T cells from PBMCs. The sequence joins TRBV9 to TRBJ2-7; TRBD1 aligns with 7 central bases. This TCR derives from a human donor with multiple sclerosis. The sequenced DNA is TGTGCCAGCAGCGTCGGGACAGATCTAGAAGGCTACGAGCAGTACTTC. This is translated as CASSVGTDLEGYEQYF.